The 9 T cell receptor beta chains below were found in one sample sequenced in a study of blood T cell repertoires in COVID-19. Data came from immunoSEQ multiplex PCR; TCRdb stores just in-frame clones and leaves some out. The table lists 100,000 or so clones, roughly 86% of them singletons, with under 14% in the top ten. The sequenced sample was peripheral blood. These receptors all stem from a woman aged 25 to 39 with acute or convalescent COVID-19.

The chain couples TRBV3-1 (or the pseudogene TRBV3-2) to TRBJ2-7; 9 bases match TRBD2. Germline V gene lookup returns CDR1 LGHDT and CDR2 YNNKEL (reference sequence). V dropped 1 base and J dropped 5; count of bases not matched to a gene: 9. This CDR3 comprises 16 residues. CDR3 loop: CASSQGVRGGSDEQYF. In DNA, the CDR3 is TGTGCCAGCAGCCAAGGGGTGCGGGGGGGTTCCGACGAGCAGTACTTC.

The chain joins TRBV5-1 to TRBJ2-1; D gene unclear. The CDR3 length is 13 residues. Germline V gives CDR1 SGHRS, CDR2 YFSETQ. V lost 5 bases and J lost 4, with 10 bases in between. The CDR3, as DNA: TGCGCCAGCAGTACACCCCCATACAATGAGCAGTTCTTC. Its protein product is CASSTPPYNEQFF. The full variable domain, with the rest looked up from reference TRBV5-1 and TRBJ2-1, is KAGVTQTPRYLIKTRGQQVTLSCSPISGHRSVSWYQQTPGQGLQFLFEYFSETQRNKGNFPGRFSGRQFSNSRSEMNVSTLELGDSALYLCASSTPPYNEQFFGPGTRLTVL.

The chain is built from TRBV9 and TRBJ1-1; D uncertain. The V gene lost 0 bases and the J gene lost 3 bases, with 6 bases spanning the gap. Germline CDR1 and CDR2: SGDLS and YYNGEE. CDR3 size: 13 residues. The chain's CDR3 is CASSVGPYTEAFF. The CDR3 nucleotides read TGTGCCAGCAGCGTAGGGCCTTACACTGAAGCTTTCTTT.

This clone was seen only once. The CDR3 bases are TGCGCCAGCAGCTTGAGATCAGGAGGTGGAAACACCATATATTTT. This translates into CASSLRSGGGNTIYF. This sequence joins TRBV5-1 and TRBJ1-3; unclear D gene. Germline CDR1 is SGHRS and CDR2 is YFSETQ. V lost 1 base and J lost 3, with 11 bases in between. The CDR3 extends over 15 amino acids. The complete variable domain, with remaining parts taken from reference TRBV5-1 and TRBJ1-3, reads KAGVTQTPRYLIKTRGQQVTLSCSPISGHRSVSWYQQTPGQGLQFLFEYFSETQRNKGNFPGRFSGRQFSNSRSEMNVSTLELGDSALYLCASSLRSGGGNTIYFGEGSWLTVV.

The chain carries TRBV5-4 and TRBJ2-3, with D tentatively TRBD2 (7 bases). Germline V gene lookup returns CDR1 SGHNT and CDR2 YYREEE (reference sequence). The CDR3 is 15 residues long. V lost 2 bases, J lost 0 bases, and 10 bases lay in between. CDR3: CASSFRGASTDTQYF. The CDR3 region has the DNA TGTGCCAGCAGCTTTCGGGGGGCGAGCACAGATACGCAGTATTTT.

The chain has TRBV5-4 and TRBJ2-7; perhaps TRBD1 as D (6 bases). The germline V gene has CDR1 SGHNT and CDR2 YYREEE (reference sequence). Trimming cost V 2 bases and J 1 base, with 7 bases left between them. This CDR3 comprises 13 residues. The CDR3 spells CASSLDRSYEQYF. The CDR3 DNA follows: TGTGCCAGCAGCTTAGACAGGTCCTACGAGCAGTACTTC.

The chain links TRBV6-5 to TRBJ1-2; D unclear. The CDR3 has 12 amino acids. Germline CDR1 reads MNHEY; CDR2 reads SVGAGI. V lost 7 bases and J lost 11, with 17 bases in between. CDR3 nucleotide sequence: TGTGCCAGCAAGGAACCAGGTCAAGGATACACCTTC. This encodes CASKEPGQGYTF.

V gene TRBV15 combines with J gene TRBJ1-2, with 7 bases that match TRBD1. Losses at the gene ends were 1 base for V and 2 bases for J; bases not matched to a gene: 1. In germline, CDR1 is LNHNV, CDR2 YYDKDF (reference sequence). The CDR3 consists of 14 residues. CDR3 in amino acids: CATSRGQGNYGYTF. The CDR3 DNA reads TGTGCCACCAGCAGAGGACAGGGAAACTATGGCTACACCTTC.

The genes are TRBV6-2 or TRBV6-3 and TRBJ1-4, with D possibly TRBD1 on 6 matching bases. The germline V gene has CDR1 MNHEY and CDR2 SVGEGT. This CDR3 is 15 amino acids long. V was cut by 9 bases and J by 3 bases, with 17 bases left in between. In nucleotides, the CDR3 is TGTGCCAGTAATTACTTCGGGACACCTAATGAAAAACTGTTTTTT. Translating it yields CASNYFGTPNEKLFF.